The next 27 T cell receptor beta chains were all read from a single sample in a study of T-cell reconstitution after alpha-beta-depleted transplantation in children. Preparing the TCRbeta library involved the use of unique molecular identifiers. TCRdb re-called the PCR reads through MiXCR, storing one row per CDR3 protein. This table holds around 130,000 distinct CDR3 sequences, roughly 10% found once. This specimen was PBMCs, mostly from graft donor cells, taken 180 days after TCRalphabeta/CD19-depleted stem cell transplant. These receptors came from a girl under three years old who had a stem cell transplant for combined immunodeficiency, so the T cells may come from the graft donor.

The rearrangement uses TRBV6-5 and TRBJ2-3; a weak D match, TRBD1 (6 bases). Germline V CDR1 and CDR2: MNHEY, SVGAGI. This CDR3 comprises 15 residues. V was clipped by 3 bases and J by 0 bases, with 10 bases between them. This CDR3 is CASSYLGASTDTQYF. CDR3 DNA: TGTGCCAGCAGTTATCTGGGGGCGAGCACAGATACGCAGTATTTT.

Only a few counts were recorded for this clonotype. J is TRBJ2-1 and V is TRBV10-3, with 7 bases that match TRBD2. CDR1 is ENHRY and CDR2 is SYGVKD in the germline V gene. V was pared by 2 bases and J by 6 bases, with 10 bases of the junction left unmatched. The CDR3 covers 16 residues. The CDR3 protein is CAISETWEGDRNEQFF. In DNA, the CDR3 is TGTGCCATCAGTGAGACCTGGGAGGGAGACCGCAATGAGCAGTTCTTC.

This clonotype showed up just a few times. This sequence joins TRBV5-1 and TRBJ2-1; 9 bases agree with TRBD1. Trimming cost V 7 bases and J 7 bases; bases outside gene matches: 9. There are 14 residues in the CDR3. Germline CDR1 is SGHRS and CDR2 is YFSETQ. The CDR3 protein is CASLSGTGLNEQFF. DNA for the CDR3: TGCGCCAGCTTGTCCGGGACAGGGTTGAATGAGCAGTTCTTC.

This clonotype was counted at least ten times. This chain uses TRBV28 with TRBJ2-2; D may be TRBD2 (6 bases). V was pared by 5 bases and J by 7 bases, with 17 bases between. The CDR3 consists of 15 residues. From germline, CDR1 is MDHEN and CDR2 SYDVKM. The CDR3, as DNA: TGTGCCAGCAGTGGGGACTTCTCCTTGTACGGGGAGCTGTTTTTT. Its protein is CASSGDFSLYGELFF.

For the CDR3, the DNA is TGCGCCAGCAGACCTCAGGGAGGCAATCAGCCCCAGCATTTT. Its protein product is CASRPQGGNQPQHF. The V and J genes are TRBV5-1 and TRBJ1-5; tentative D call: TRBD1 (5 bases). The V gene lost 5 bases and the J gene lost 2 bases, with 11 bases spanning the gap. The CDR3 length is 14 residues. Germline V CDR1 and CDR2: SGHRS, YFSETQ. Full variable domain (missing parts from reference TRBV5-1 and TRBJ1-5): KAGVTQTPRYLIKTRGQQVTLSCSPISGHRSVSWYQQTPGQGLQFLFEYFSETQRNKGNFPGRFSGRQFSNSRSEMNVSTLELGDSALYLCASRPQGGNQPQHFGDGTRLSIL.

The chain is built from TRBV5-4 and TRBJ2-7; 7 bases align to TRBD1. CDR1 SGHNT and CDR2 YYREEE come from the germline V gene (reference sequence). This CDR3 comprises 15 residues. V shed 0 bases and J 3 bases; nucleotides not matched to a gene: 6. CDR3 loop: CASSLGRQGYYEQYF. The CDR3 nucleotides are TGTGCCAGCAGCTTGGGTCGACAGGGATACTACGAGCAGTACTTC.

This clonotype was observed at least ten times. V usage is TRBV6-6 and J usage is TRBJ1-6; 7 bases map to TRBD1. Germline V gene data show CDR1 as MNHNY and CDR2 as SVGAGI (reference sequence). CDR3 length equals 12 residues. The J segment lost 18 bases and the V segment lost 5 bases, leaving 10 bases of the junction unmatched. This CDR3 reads CASSITGEGCHF. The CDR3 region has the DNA TGTGCCAGCAGTATAACAGGGGAGGGATGCCACTTT.

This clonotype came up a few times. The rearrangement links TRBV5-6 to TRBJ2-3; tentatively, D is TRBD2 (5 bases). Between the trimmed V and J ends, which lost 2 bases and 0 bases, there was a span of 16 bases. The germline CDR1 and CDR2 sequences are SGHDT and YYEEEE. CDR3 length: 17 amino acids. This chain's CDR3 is CASSLIGELSSTDTQYF. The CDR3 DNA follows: TGTGCCAGCAGCTTAATCGGGGAATTATCTAGCACAGATACGCAGTATTTT.

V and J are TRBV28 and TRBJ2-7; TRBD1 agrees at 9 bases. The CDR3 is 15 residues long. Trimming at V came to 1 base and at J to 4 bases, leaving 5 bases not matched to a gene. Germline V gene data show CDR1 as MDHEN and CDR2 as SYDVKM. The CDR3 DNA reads TGTGCCAGCAGTTTATCCACGACAGGGGGATACGAGCAGTACTTC. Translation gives CASSLSTTGGYEQYF. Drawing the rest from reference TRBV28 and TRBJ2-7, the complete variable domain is DVKVTQSSRYLVKRTGEKVFLECVQDMDHENMFWYRQDPGLGLRLIYFSYDVKMKEKGDIPEGYSVSREKKERFSLILESASTNQTSMYLCASSLSTTGGYEQYFGPGTRLTVT.

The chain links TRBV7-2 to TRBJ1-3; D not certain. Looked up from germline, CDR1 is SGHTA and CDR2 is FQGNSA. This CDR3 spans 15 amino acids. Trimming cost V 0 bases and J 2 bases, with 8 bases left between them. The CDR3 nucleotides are TGTGCCAGCAGCTTAGCCCCACATGCTGGAAACACCATATATTTT. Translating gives CASSLAPHAGNTIYF.

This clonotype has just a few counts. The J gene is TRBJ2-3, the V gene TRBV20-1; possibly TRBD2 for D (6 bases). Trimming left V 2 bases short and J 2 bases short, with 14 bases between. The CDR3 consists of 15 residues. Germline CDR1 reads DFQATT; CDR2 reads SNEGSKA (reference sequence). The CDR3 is CSARIPGTFTDTQYF. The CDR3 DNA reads TGCAGTGCTAGAATTCCCGGGACTTTCACAGATACGCAGTATTTT.

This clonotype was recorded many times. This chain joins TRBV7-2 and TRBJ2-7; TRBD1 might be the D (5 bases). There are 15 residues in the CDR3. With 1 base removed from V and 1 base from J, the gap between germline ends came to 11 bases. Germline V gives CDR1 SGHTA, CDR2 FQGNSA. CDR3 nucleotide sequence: TGTGCCAGCAGCTTAGTCGTAGGGGAATCCTACGAGCAGTACTTC. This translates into CASSLVVGESYEQYF. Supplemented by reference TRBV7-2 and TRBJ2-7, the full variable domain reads GAGVSQSPSNKVTEKGKDVELRCDPISGHTALYWYRQSLGQGLEFLIYFQGNSAPDKSGLPSDRFSAERTGGSVSTLTIQRTQQEDSAVYLCASSLVVGESYEQYFGPGTRLTVT.

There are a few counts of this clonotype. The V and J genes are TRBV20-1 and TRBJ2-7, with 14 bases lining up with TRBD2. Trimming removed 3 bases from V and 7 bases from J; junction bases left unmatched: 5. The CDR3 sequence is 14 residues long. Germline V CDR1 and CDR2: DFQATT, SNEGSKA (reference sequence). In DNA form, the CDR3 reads TGCAGTGCTAGGGGGGGACTAGCGGGAGTTGAGCAGTACTTC. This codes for CSARGGLAGVEQYF.

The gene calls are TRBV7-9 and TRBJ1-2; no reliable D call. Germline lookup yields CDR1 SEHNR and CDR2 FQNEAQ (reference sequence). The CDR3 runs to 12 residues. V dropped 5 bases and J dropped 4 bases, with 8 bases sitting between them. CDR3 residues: CASSPVGYGYTF. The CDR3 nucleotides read TGTGCCAGCAGCCCTGTGGGCTATGGCTACACCTTC.

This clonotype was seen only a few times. The CDR3 is CASSLSMPRGFYGYTF. The CDR3 DNA follows: TGTGCCAGCAGCTTGTCGATGCCTCGGGGGTTCTATGGCTACACCTTC. The chain uses TRBV5-5 and TRBJ1-2, with D possibly TRBD1 on 5 matching bases. Germline lookup yields CDR1 SGHKS and CDR2 YYEKEE (reference sequence). Trimming shortened V by 1 base and J by 4 bases, and 17 bases separated the two germline ends. This CDR3 is 16 amino acids long.

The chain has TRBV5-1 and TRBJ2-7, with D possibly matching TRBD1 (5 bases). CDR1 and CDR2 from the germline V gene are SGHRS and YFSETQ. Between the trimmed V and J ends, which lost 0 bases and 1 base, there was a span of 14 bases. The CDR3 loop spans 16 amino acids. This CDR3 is CASSLGIQGLSYEQYF. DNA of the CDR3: TGCGCCAGCAGCTTGGGGATTCAGGGCCTTTCCTACGAGCAGTACTTC.

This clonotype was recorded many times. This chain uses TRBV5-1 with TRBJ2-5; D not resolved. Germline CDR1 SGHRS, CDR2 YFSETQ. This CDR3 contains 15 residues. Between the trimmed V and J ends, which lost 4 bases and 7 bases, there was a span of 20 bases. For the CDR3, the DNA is TGCGCCAGCAGCGGTTTCTCGGCTCTCTCGGCGACCCAGTACTTC. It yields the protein CASSGFSALSATQYF.

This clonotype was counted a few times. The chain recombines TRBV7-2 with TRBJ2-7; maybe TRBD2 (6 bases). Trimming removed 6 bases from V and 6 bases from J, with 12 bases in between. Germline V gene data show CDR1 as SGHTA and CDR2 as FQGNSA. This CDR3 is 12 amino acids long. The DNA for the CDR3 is TGTGCCAGCAGTTCCCTCGGGGGCGAGCAGTACTTC. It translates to CASSSLGGEQYF.

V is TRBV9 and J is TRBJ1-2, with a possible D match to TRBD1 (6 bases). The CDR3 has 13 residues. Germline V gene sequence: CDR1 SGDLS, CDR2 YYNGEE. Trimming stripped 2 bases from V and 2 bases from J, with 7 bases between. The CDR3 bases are TGTGCCAGCAGCGTTACAGGGAACTATGGCTACACCTTC. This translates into CASSVTGNYGYTF.

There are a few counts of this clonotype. The CDR3 DNA reads as TGCAGTGCTACGGGACAGACCTATGGCTACACCTTC. Amino acid sequence: CSATGQTYGYTF. J is TRBJ1-2 and V is TRBV20-1; 7 bases line up with TRBD1. V was clipped by 4 bases and J by 4 bases; unmatched bases: 3. Germline-derived CDR1 and CDR2 are DFQATT and SNEGSKA (reference sequence). The CDR3 extends over 12 amino acids.

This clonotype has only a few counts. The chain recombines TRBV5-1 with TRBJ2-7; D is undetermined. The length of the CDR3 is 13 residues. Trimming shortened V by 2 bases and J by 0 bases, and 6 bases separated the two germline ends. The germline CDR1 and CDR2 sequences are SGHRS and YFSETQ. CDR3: CASSFGDSYEQYF. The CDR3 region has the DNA TGCGCCAGCAGCTTTGGGGACTCCTACGAGCAGTACTTC. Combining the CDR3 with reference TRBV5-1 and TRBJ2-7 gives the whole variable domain KAGVTQTPRYLIKTRGQQVTLSCSPISGHRSVSWYQQTPGQGLQFLFEYFSETQRNKGNFPGRFSGRQFSNSRSEMNVSTLELGDSALYLCASSFGDSYEQYFGPGTRLTVT.

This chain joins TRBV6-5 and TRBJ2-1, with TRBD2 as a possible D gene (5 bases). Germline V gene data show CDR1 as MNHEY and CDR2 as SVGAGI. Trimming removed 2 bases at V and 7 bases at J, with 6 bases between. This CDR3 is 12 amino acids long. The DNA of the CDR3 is TGTGCCAGCAGTTACGAGGGAAATGAGCAGTTCTTC. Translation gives CASSYEGNEQFF.

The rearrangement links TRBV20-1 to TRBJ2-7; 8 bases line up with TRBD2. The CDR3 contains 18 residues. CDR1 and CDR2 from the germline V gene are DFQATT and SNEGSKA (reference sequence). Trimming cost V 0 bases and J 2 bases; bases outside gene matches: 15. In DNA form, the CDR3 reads TGCAGTGCTAGAGATAGAGCGGGGGAGCTTATTATAGCCTACGAGCAGTACTTC. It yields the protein CSARDRAGELIIAYEQYF.

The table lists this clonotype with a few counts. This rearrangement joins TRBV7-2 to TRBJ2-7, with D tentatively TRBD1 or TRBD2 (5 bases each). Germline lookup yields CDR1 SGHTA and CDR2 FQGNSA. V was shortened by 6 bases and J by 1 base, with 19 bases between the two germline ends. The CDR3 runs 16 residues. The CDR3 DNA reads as TGTGCCAGCAGTTGGACCGGGACGGACTCATCCTACGAGCAGTACTTC. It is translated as CASSWTGTDSSYEQYF.

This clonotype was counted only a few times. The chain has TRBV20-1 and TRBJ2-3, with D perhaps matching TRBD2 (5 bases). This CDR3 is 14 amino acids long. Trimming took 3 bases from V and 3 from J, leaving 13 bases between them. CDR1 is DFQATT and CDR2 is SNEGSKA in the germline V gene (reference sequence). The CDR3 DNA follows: TGCAGTGCTAGGGGGAGTGTTTGGACAGATACGCAGTATTTT. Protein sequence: CSARGSVWTDTQYF.

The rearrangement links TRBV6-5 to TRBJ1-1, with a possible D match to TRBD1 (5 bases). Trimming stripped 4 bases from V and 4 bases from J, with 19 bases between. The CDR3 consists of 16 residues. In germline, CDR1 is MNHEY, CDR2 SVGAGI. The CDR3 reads CASSSRVRSGGTEAFF. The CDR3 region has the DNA TGTGCCAGCAGTTCTCGAGTCAGGTCGGGGGGCACTGAAGCTTTCTTT.

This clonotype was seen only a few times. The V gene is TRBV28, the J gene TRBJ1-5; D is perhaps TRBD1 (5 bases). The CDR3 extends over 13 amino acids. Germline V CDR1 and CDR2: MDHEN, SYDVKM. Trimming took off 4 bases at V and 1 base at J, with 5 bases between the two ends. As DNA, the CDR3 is TGTGCCAGCAGTTGGGACAGCAATCAGCCCCAGCATTTT. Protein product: CASSWDSNQPQHF.